This record concerns one T cell receptor (beta chain) sequence. What it recognizes is unknown. Here immunoSEQ multiplex PCR was the method, and the copy in TCRdb shows in-frame clones only, minus some. This table has 180,000 or so clones, about 91% appearing once. The sample comes from a study of T cell responses to AZD1222 COVID-19 vaccine. Findings and caveats of the study: Donors, mostly white British, included more females; clonal diversity was possibly underestimated. CD4 TCRs associated with vaccination spanned spike, dominating at 160-218 and 743-854. Nearly half of unique spike-specific TCRs reportedly avoided B.1.351 and B.1.1.7 mutated regions. Only after the peak T cell response were repertoires sampled.

The material was peripheral blood, obtained 28 days after the second AZD1222 dose. The receptor's source is an adult who received the AZD1222 COVID-19 vaccine.

CDR3 in amino acids: CASSSGTASLTNTEAFF. CDR3 sequence (DNA): TGTGCCAGCAGCTCCGGGACAGCCTCTCTCACGAACACTGAAGCTTTCTTT. This chain links TRBV9 with TRBJ1-1; TRBD1 aligns across 7 bases. The germline CDR1 and CDR2 sequences are SGDLS and YYNGEE. The CDR3 sequence is 17 residues long. V gave up 4 bases and J gave up 1 base; unmatched junction bases: 13. Full variable domain (remainder filled in from reference TRBV9 and TRBJ1-1): DSGVTQTPKHLITATGQRVTLRCSPRSGDLSVYWYQQSLDQGLQFLIQYYNGEERAKGNILERFSAQQFPDLHSELNLSSLELGDSALYFCASSSGTASLTNTEAFFGQGTRLTVV.